A single sample gave rise to the 21 T cell receptor beta chains below, sequenced in a study of OX40 agonist ivuxolimab in advanced cancers. Using immunoSEQ multiplex PCR, the repertoire was profiled, and TCRdb retains in-frame clones only, with some absent. The table lists roughly 86,000 clones, just over 90% of them singletons. Material: CD4+ or CD8+ T cells sorted from blood, obtained in a trial of the OX40 agonist ivuxolimab. All receptors come from an adult with an advanced solid tumor such as melanoma, head and neck, liver or kidney cancer.

The genes are TRBV6-6 and TRBJ2-2, with 11 bases lining up with TRBD2. CDR1 and CDR2 (germline): MNHNY, SVGAGI (reference sequence). The junction had 7 bases not matched to a gene; V was cut back by 5 bases and J by 8 bases. The length of the CDR3 is 15 residues. CDR3 region: CASSPGTSGGGELFF. The CDR3 DNA sequence: TGTGCCAGCAGTCCCGGGACTAGCGGAGGGGGGGAGCTGTTTTTT.

The CDR3 DNA is TGTGCCAGCAGCTTAGCCAGCGGGAGGAACGCAGATACGCAGTATTTT. Translation: CASSLASGRNADTQYF. This chain connects TRBV7-8 to TRBJ2-3; 9 positions match TRBD2. This CDR3 contains 16 residues. CDR1 is SGHVS, CDR2 FQNEAQ, per germline. The junction had 5 bases not matched to a gene; V was cut back by 0 bases and J by 4 bases.

The chain links TRBV5-4 to TRBJ2-6, with TRBD2 matching over 7 bases. The CDR3 contains 15 residues. The germline V gene encodes CDR1 SGHNT and CDR2 YYREEE (reference sequence). Trimming at V came to 10 bases and at J to 2 bases, leaving 9 bases not matched to a gene. CDR3 sequence reads: CASAEGGPGANVLTF. In DNA form, the CDR3 reads TGTGCCTCGGCGGAGGGAGGGCCTGGGGCCAACGTCCTGACTTTC.

CDR3 DNA sequence: TGTGCCAGCAGTGAGGCGGCGAGGGGCACAGATACGCAGTATTTT. Its translation is CASSEAARGTDTQYF. The rearrangement uses TRBV6-1 and TRBJ2-3; TRBD2 is a possible D gene (5 bases). V lost 3 bases and J 1 base, leaving 11 bases between the germline ends. From germline, CDR1 is MNHNS and CDR2 SASEGT. The CDR3 runs to 15 residues.

This clone was seen a single time. This chain uses TRBV28 with TRBJ2-5; D is undetermined. With the DNA end fitting TRBJ2-7 better, the J assignment may be wrong. CDR1 is MDHEN, CDR2 SYDVKM, per germline. The CDR3 spans 13 residues. The CDR3 loop reads CASTSWGSYEQYF. CDR3 coding DNA: TGTGCCAGCACCTCTTGGGGCTCCTACGAGCAGTACTTC.

The gene calls are TRBV27 and TRBJ2-7; 9 bases line up with TRBD1. The CDR3 totals 16 residues. The germline gives CDR1 MNHEY, CDR2 SMNVEV (reference sequence). The ends lost 5 bases at V and 2 bases at J; junction bases unmatched: 10. The CDR3 bases are TGTGCCAGCAGTACCGCCTACAGGGGGCGACCCTACGAGCAGTACTTC. This encodes CASSTAYRGRPYEQYF.

The rearrangement links TRBV28 to TRBJ1-5; 8 bases match TRBD1. This CDR3 contains 15 residues. Germline values: CDR1 MDHEN, CDR2 SYDVKM. The junction had 8 bases not matched to a gene; V was cut back by 8 bases and J by 2 bases. The CDR3 sequence: CASVTGGFGNQPQHF. The DNA of the CDR3 is TGTGCCAGCGTAACAGGGGGTTTCGGCAATCAGCCCCAGCATTTT. The full variable domain, completed using reference TRBV28 and TRBJ1-5, is DVKVTQSSRYLVKRTGEKVFLECVQDMDHENMFWYRQDPGLGLRLIYFSYDVKMKEKGDIPEGYSVSREKKERFSLILESASTNQTSMYLCASVTGGFGNQPQHFGDGTRLSIL.

The rearrangement joins TRBV28 to TRBJ2-7; no definite D call. Trimming removed 7 bases at V and 5 bases at J, with 12 bases between. The CDR3 covers 12 residues. The germline gives CDR1 MDHEN, CDR2 SYDVKM. The CDR3 DNA reads TGTGCCAGCAATGCAAATGGGAACGAGCAGTACTTC. Its protein is CASNANGNEQYF.

The chain has TRBV11-2 and TRBJ2-3; 9 nucleotides agree with TRBD1. This CDR3 is built from 12 residues. CDR1 is SGHAT and CDR2 is FQNNGV in the germline V gene. Trimming cost V 5 bases and J 14 bases; bases outside gene matches: 8. For the CDR3, the DNA is TGTGCCAGCAGCCCCGGGACAGGGATATTGTATTTT. Its translation: CASSPGTGILYF.

The chain carries TRBV11-3 and TRBJ2-1; possibly TRBD1 for D (6 bases). The CDR3 has 16 residues. Trimming removed 1 base from V and 4 bases from J, with 14 bases in between. Germline V gives CDR1 SGHNT, CDR2 YENEEA. The CDR3: CASSLGGQRTYNEQFF. The CDR3 nucleotides are TGTGCCAGCAGCTTAGGGGGGCAGCGAACGTACAATGAGCAGTTCTTC.

The rearrangement uses TRBV5-1 and TRBJ2-3, with a weak D call TRBD2 (5 bases). CDR1 and CDR2 (germline): SGHRS, YFSETQ. V lost 3 bases and J 2 bases, leaving 7 bases between the germline ends. This CDR3 is built from 13 residues. This CDR3 is CASSSSFTDTQYF. The DNA for the CDR3 is TGCGCCAGCAGCTCTAGCTTCACAGATACGCAGTATTTT.

The V call is TRBV19, the J call TRBJ1-2; TRBD1 aligns across 7 bases. The J segment lost 9 bases and the V segment lost 4 bases, leaving 5 bases of the junction unmatched. The CDR3 is 12 amino acids. Germline lookup yields CDR1 LNHDA and CDR2 SQIVND (reference sequence). In DNA, the CDR3 is TGTGCCAGTAGTAACAACAGGGGTAGCTACACCTTC. Its translation is CASSNNRGSYTF. Together with reference TRBV19 and TRBJ1-2, the CDR3 gives the full variable domain: DGGITQSPKYLFRKEGQNVTLSCEQNLNHDAMYWYRQDPGQGLRLIYYSQIVNDFQKGDIAEGYSVSREKKESFPLTVTSAQKNPTAFYLCASSNNRGSYTFGSGTRLTVV.

V and J are TRBV7-9 and TRBJ2-3; D uncertain. V dropped 3 bases and J dropped 0 bases, with 7 bases sitting between them. This CDR3 contains 14 residues. Germline-derived CDR1 and CDR2 are SEHNR and FQNEAQ (reference sequence). The CDR3 sequence is CASSFSGSTDTQYF. In DNA form, the CDR3 reads TGTGCCAGCAGCTTTTCCGGGAGCACAGATACGCAGTATTTT.

This chain uses TRBV4-1 with TRBJ2-3, with 7 bases fitting TRBD2. The CDR3 covers 17 residues. CDR1 and CDR2 from the germline V gene are MGHRA and YSYEKL. Trimming cost V 0 bases and J 0 bases; bases outside gene matches: 6. The CDR3 bases are TGCGCCAGCAGCCAAGAGGGCGGGGGTAATAGCACAGATACGCAGTATTTT. Its translation is CASSQEGGGNSTDTQYF.

This clone appeared a single time. The genes are TRBV19 and TRBJ1-4; 7 bases are shared with TRBD1. From germline, CDR1 is LNHDA and CDR2 SQIVND (reference sequence). J was trimmed by 12 bases and V by 6 bases; bases with no gene match: 7. The CDR3 extends over 12 amino acids. DNA of the CDR3: TGTGCCAGTAGACAGGGGTCTTGGCAACTGTTTTTT. Residues: CASRQGSWQLFF.

This clone was detected only once. The chain employs TRBV30 and TRBJ2-3, with a weak D call TRBD1 (6 bases). The CDR3 has 13 amino acids. Germline values: CDR1 GTSNPN, CDR2 SVGIG (reference sequence). With 2 bases removed from V and 7 bases from J, the gap between germline ends came to 13 bases. CDR3 nucleotide sequence: TGTGCCTGGAGTACTCAGGGGAGTCATACGCAGTATTTT. Translating it yields CAWSTQGSHTQYF.

The CDR3 protein is CASSFSPRGPNEKLFF. The DNA of the CDR3 is TGTGCCAGCAGCTTTAGTCCCCGAGGACCTAATGAAAAACTGTTTTTT. This chain connects TRBV7-2 to TRBJ1-4; D is uncertain. Germline V gene lookup returns CDR1 SGHTA and CDR2 FQGNSA. V gave up 3 bases and J gave up 3 bases, with 14 bases separating them. The CDR3 is 16 residues long.

In its sample, this clone was seen once. This chain connects TRBV18 to TRBJ2-7, with D possibly being TRBD1 (5 bases). CDR3 length: 13 amino acids. CDR1 KGHSH and CDR2 LQKENI come from the germline V gene. Between the trimmed V and J ends, which lost 6 bases and 5 bases, there was a span of 14 bases. CDR3 loop: CASSLREEDEQYF. The DNA of the CDR3 is TGTGCCAGCTCGCTCAGGGAAGAGGACGAGCAGTACTTC.

The chain couples TRBV6-1 to TRBJ2-2, with a weak D call TRBD2 (5 bases). Per the germline V gene, CDR1 is MNHNS and CDR2 is SASEGT. The ends were cut back, 4 bases at V and 6 bases at J, with 21 bases in the middle. This CDR3 is 17 amino acids long. CDR3 amino acids: CASSAGPEGGHAGELFF. The CDR3 DNA reads TGTGCCAGCAGTGCGGGTCCAGAGGGTGGGCACGCCGGGGAGCTGTTTTTT.

The DNA for the CDR3 is TGTGCCAGCAGTTACTCCCGTCTCCGTGAAGCTTTCTTT. The encoded protein is CASSYSRLREAFF. The chain employs TRBV6-5 and TRBJ1-1, with D uncertain. The CDR3 is 13 amino acids. The germline CDR1 and CDR2 sequences are MNHEY and SVGAGI. The V gene lost 0 bases and the J gene lost 7 bases, with 9 bases spanning the gap.

This chain links TRBV7-2 with TRBJ2-3; 7 bases align to TRBD2. Unmatched junction bases numbered 8, after V lost 2 bases and J lost 3 bases. CDR1 SGHTA and CDR2 FQGNSA come from the germline V gene. CDR3 length equals 16 residues. CDR3: CASSLRSAGVTDTQYF. The CDR3 DNA reads TGTGCCAGCAGCTTACGATCTGCGGGAGTAACAGATACGCAGTATTTT.